The 21 T cell receptor beta chains in this list originate from one sample, sequenced in a study of blood T cell repertoires in COVID-19. Libraries were prepared by immunoSEQ multiplex PCR; TCRdb keeps only in-frame clonotypes and omits some of them. Altogether some 240,000 clones are present, roughly 86% being singletons, with the ten largest covering 3.3%. Sequencing input: PBMCs or T cells enriched from blood (not recorded which). These TCRs come from a woman aged 40 to 50 with acute COVID-19.

This rearrangement joins TRBV19 to TRBJ2-5, with D tentatively TRBD2 (5 bases). The length of the CDR3 is 13 residues. CDR1 is LNHDA and CDR2 is SQIVND in the germline V gene (reference sequence). V was clipped by 5 bases and J by 7 bases, with 14 bases between them. The CDR3 region has the DNA TGTGCCAGTAGTCTGATAGGTGAGGGGACCCAGTACTTC. It is translated as CASSLIGEGTQYF.

The chain is built from TRBV9 and TRBJ1-1, with TRBD1 identical over 7 bases. Germline-derived CDR1 and CDR2 are SGDLS and YYNGEE. Losses at the gene ends were 3 bases for V and 0 bases for J; bases not matched to a gene: 5. The CDR3 consists of 15 residues. CDR3 region: CASSEGQRMNTEAFF. The CDR3 region has the DNA TGTGCCAGCAGCGAGGGACAGCGCATGAACACTGAAGCTTTCTTT.

The genes are TRBV11-2 and TRBJ2-1; tentative D call: TRBD2 (6 bases). The germline CDR1 and CDR2 sequences are SGHAT and FQNNGV. Trimming took off 3 bases at V and 6 bases at J, with 6 bases between the two ends. The CDR3 contains 12 residues. Here the CDR3 reads CASSLTSNEQFF. In DNA form, the CDR3 reads TGTGCCAGCAGCTTGACTAGCAATGAGCAGTTCTTC.

CDR3 nucleotides: TGTGCCAGCAGGGACAGGGGGTATGGTTACAATCAGCCCCAGCATTTT. This codes for CASRDRGYGYNQPQHF. The V gene is TRBV27, the J gene TRBJ1-5, with 10 bases that match TRBD1. Trimming at V came to 6 bases and at J to 3 bases, leaving 8 bases not matched to a gene. The CDR3 sequence is 16 residues long. CDR1 and CDR2 (germline): MNHEY, SMNVEV (reference sequence).

This clone was found many times. The chain links TRBV19 to TRBJ2-7; 8 positions match TRBD2. The CDR3 has 15 residues. V dropped 5 bases and J dropped 0; count of bases not matched to a gene: 6. CDR1 is LNHDA and CDR2 is SQIVND in the germline V gene (reference sequence). This CDR3 reads CASSSSGLNSYEQYF. CDR3 sequence (DNA): TGTGCCAGTAGTTCTAGCGGGTTGAACTCCTACGAGCAGTACTTC.

This clone appeared a single time. In the same sample, other DNA sequences code for this CDR3. V and J are TRBV5-4 and TRBJ1-1; no clear D. V shed 4 bases and J shed 3 bases, with 13 bases lying between them. Germline CDR1 SGHNT, CDR2 YYREEE (reference sequence). The length of the CDR3 is 14 residues. The CDR3 sequence is CASSRPREDTEAFF. CDR3 in DNA: TGTGCCAGCAGCAGACCCCGGGAGGACACTGAAGCTTTCTTT.

The V call is TRBV10-2, the J call TRBJ1-1; the match to TRBD1 covers 12 bases. V lost 6 bases and J lost 2; bases outside the gene matches: 4. The CDR3 covers 15 residues. Germline V gene lookup returns CDR1 WSHSY and CDR2 SAAADI. The CDR3, as DNA: TGCGCCAGCAGGGGGACAGGGGGCGTAAACACTGAAGCTTTCTTT. Translation: CASRGTGGVNTEAFF.

CDR3 sequence reads: CASSERGGQPQHF. CDR3 sequence (DNA): TGTGCCAGCAGTGAAAGGGGTGGGCAGCCCCAGCATTTT. The chain has TRBV25-1 and TRBJ1-5; TRBD1 is a possible D gene (5 bases). V gave up 2 bases and J gave up 7 bases, with 9 bases separating them. Per germline, CDR1 MGHDK and CDR2 SYGVNS. The CDR3 has 13 amino acids.

The chain uses TRBV11-3 and TRBJ2-1; 8 nucleotides align to TRBD1. This CDR3 has 15 amino acids. The J segment lost 3 bases and the V segment lost 0 bases, leaving 1 base of the junction unmatched. Germline V lookup: CDR1 SGHNT, CDR2 YENEEA. CDR3: CASSLDGQGYNEQFF. The CDR3 coding sequence is TGTGCCAGCAGCTTAGATGGACAGGGCTACAATGAGCAGTTCTTC.

This clone was seen a single time. The rearrangement uses TRBV2 and TRBJ2-2; 7 bases align to TRBD1. CDR1 is SNHLY, CDR2 FYNNEI, per germline. V lost 9 bases to trimming and J lost 2 bases; unmatched junction nucleotides: 3. This CDR3 contains 13 residues. CDR3: CARRTGNTGELFF. CDR3 nucleotide sequence: TGTGCCAGGAGGACAGGAAACACCGGGGAGCTGTTTTTT.

The V and J genes are TRBV29-1 and TRBJ2-3; 7 bases are a match to TRBD2. The CDR3 sequence is 12 residues long. Germline V gives CDR1 SQVTM, CDR2 ANQGSEA. V gave up 7 bases and J gave up 2 bases; unmatched junction bases: 3. CDR3 nucleotide sequence: TGCAGCGGCGGGGGTTACACAGATACGCAGTATTTT. Translation gives CSGGGYTDTQYF.

The rearrangement joins TRBV11-2 to TRBJ2-7; 9 nucleotides line up with TRBD2. This CDR3 spans 15 amino acids. V was clipped by 3 bases and J by 0 bases; unmatched bases: 3. The germline V gene encodes CDR1 SGHAT and CDR2 FQNNGV. The CDR3 DNA is TGTGCCAGCAGCTTCGGACTAGCGAACTCCTACGAGCAGTACTTC. Translated, it gives CASSFGLANSYEQYF. The full variable domain, completed using reference TRBV11-2 and TRBJ2-7, is EAGVAQSPRYKIIEKRQSVAFWCNPISGHATLYWYQQILGQGPKLLIQFQNNGVVDDSQLPKDRFSAERLKGVDSTLKIQPAKLEDSAVYLCASSFGLANSYEQYFGPGTRLTVT.

V and J are TRBV18 and TRBJ2-4; 7 positions match TRBD1. The CDR3 extends over 16 amino acids. V trimming: 1 base; J trimming: 0 bases; junction bases outside the gene matches: 3. Germline V lookup: CDR1 KGHSH, CDR2 LQKENI. The CDR3 DNA sequence: TGTGCCAGCTCACCACGGGACAGAGTAGCCAAAAACATTCAGTACTTC. This gives the protein CASSPRDRVAKNIQYF.

V is TRBV30 and J is TRBJ1-6; D call uncertain. V was clipped by 2 bases and J by 0 bases, with 11 bases between them. In germline, CDR1 is GTSNPN, CDR2 SVGIG (reference sequence). This CDR3 region has 16 residues. DNA of the CDR3: TGTGCCTGGAGTCCCTACCGTGGCTCCTATAATTCACCCCTCCACTTT. Residues: CAWSPYRGSYNSPLHF.

The chain has TRBV15 and TRBJ1-2; 7 nucleotides match TRBD1. Trimming removed 1 base from V and 8 bases from J; junction bases left unmatched: 10. Germline values: CDR1 LNHNV, CDR2 YYDKDF (reference sequence). This CDR3 is built from 15 residues. The DNA for the CDR3 is TGTGCCACCAGCAGAGGCCTGACAGGGTTTGGGGGCTACACCTTC. Encoded protein: CATSRGLTGFGGYTF. The variable domain in full, completed from reference TRBV15 and TRBJ1-2, reads DAMVIQNPRYQVTQFGKPVTLSCSQTLNHNVMYWYQQKSSQAPKLLFHYYDKDFNNEADTPDNFQSRRPNTSFCFLDIRSPGLGDTAMYLCATSRGLTGFGGYTFGSGTRLTVV.

This clone was picked up a small number of times. The chain recombines TRBV5-4 with TRBJ2-3, with 14 bases matching TRBD2. Germline V gene sequence: CDR1 SGHNT, CDR2 YYREEE (reference sequence). V lost 4 bases to trimming and J lost 0 bases; unmatched junction nucleotides: 7. This CDR3 is built from 18 residues. CDR3 in DNA: TGTGCCAGCAGCCGCCCCGGACTAGCGGGAGGAAGCACAGATACGCAGTATTTT. Its protein product is CASSRPGLAGGSTDTQYF.

This clone is a singleton in its sample. The chain carries TRBV6-4 and TRBJ1-5; D unresolved. Trimming pared 8 bases from V and 3 bases from J, leaving 11 bases between. Germline CDR1 MRHNA, CDR2 SNTAGT. This CDR3 is 13 amino acids long. DNA for the CDR3: TGTGCCAGCTCACCTAAGTCCAATCAGCCCCAGCATTTT. Amino acids: CASSPKSNQPQHF.

The V gene is TRBV4-1, the J gene TRBJ2-7; 7 positions agree with TRBD2. CDR3 length equals 15 residues. In germline, CDR1 is MGHRA, CDR2 YSYEKL. V lost 0 bases to trimming and J lost 3 bases; unmatched junction nucleotides: 5. The CDR3 DNA follows: TGCGCCAGCAGCCAAGACTTGACTAGCAGCTACGAGCAGTACTTC. This codes for CASSQDLTSSYEQYF.

The chain couples TRBV30 to TRBJ1-1, with D uncertain. Germline V gene lookup returns CDR1 GTSNPN and CDR2 SVGIG (reference sequence). V lost 3 bases and J lost 4, with 9 bases in between. The CDR3 runs 12 residues. This CDR3 reads CAWSPIVTEAFF. In DNA, the CDR3 is TGTGCCTGGAGCCCCATAGTCACTGAAGCTTTCTTT.

This rearrangement joins TRBV7-6 to TRBJ2-7; 8 positions match TRBD2. The V and J ends lost 1 base and 5 bases, in that order; junction bases with no gene match: 10. CDR3 size: 16 residues. Germline values: CDR1 SGHVS, CDR2 FNYEAQ. The CDR3 reads CASSLGGGLARNEQYF. CDR3 DNA: TGTGCCAGCAGCTTAGGGGGAGGACTAGCTAGGAACGAGCAGTACTTC. The complete variable domain, with remaining parts taken from reference TRBV7-6 and TRBJ2-7, reads GAGVSQSPRYKVTKRGQDVALRCDPISGHVSLYWYRQALGQGPEFLTYFNYEAQQDKSGLPNDRFSAERPEGSISTLTIQRTEQRDSAMYRCASSLGGGLARNEQYFGPGTRLTVT.

The chain carries TRBV6-5 and TRBJ2-5, with D possibly matching TRBD1 (5 bases). The V end was cut by 5 bases, the J end by 6 bases, with 13 bases between. The CDR3 totals 13 residues. Looked up from germline, CDR1 is MNHEY and CDR2 is SVGAGI. The chain's CDR3 is CASSRQFLKTQYF. The CDR3 DNA sequence: TGTGCCAGCAGTCGACAGTTTTTGAAGACCCAGTACTTC.